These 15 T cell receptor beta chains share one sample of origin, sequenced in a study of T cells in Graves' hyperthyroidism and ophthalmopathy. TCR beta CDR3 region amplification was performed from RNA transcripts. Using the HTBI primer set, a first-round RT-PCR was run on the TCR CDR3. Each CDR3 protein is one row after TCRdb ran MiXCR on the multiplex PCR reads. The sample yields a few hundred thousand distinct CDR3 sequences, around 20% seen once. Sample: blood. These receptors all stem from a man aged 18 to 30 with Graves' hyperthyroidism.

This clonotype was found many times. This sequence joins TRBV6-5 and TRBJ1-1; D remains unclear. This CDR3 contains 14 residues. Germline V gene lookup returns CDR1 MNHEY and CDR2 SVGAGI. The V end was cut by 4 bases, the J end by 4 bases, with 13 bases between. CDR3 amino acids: CASSSNLEVTEAFF. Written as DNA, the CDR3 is TGTGCCAGCAGTTCGAACTTGGAGGTCACTGAAGCTTTCTTT.

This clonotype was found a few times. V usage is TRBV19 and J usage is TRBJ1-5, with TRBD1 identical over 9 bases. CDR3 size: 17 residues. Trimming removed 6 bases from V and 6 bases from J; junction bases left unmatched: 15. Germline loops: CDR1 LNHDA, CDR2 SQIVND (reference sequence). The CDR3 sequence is CASSNREGQGGSQPQHF. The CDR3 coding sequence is TGTGCCAGTAGCAACAGAGAGGGACAGGGTGGAAGTCAGCCCCAGCATTTT.

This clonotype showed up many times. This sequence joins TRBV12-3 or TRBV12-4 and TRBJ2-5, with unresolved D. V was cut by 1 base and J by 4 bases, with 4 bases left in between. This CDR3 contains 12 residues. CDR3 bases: TGTGCCAGCAGTTTAGAGCGAGAGACCCAGTACTTC. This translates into CASSLERETQYF.

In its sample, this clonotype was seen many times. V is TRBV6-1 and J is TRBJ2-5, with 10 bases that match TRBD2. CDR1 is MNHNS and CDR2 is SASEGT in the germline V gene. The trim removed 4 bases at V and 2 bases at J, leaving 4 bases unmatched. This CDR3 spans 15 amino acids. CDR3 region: CASSGASGGQETQYF. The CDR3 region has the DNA TGTGCCAGCAGTGGGGCTAGCGGGGGTCAAGAGACCCAGTACTTC.

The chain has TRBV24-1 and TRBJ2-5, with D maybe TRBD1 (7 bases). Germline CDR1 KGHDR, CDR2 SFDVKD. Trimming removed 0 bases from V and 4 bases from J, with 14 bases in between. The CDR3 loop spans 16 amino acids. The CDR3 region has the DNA TGTGCCACCAGTGATTTGAGTCAGGGGGGTAGAGAGACCCAGTACTTC. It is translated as CATSDLSQGGRETQYF.

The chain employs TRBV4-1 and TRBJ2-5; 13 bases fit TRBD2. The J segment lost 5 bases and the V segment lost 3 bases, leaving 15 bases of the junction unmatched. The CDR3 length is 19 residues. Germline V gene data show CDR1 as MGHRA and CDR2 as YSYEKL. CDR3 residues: CASSQGPGLAGLGGETQYF. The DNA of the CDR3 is TGCGCCAGCAGCCAGGGCCCGGGACTAGCGGGGCTTGGAGGGGAGACCCAGTACTTC.

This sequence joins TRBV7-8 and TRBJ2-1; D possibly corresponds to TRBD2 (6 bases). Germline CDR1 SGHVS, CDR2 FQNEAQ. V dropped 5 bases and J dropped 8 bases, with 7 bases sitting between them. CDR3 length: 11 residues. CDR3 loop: CASSRGDEQFF. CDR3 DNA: TGTGCCAGCAGCCGCGGGGATGAGCAGTTCTTC.

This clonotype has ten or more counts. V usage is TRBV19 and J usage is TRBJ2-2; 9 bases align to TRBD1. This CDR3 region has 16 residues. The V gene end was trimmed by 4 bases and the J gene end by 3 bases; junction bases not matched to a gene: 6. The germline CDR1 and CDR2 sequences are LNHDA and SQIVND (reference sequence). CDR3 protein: CASSTPQGAYTGELFF. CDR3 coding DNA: TGTGCCAGTAGTACCCCACAGGGGGCCTACACCGGGGAGCTGTTTTTT.

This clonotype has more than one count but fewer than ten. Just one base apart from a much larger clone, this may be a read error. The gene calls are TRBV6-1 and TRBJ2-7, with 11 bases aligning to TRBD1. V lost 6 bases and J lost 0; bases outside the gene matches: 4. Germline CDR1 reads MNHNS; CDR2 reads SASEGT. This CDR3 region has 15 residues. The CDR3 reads CASRPGTGGSYEQYF. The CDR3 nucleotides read TGTGCCAGCAGGCCCGGGACAGGGGGCTCCTACGAGCAGTACTTC.

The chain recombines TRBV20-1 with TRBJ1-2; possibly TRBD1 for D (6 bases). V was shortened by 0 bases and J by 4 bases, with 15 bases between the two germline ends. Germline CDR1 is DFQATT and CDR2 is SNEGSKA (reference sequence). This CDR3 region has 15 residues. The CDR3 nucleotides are TGCAGTGCTAGAGACAGGGGCGGCGGTGTCTATGGCTACACCTTC. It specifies CSARDRGGGVYGYTF.

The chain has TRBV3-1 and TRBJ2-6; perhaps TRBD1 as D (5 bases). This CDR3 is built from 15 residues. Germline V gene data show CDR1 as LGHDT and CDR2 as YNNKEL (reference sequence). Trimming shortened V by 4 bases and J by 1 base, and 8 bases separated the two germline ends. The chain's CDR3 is CASSLRTSGANVLTF. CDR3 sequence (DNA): TGTGCCAGCAGCCTCCGGACATCTGGGGCCAACGTCCTGACTTTC.

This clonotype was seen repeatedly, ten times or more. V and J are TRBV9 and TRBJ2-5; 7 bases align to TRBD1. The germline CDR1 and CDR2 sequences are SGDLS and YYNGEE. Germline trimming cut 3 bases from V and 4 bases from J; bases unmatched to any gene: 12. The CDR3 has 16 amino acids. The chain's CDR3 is CASSGPGQIRGETQYF. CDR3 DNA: TGTGCCAGCAGCGGCCCGGGACAGATAAGGGGAGAGACCCAGTACTTC.

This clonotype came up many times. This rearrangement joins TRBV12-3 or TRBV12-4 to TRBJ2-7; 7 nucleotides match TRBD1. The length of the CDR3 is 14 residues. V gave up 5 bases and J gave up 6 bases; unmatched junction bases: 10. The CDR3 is CASSTGTVPSEQYF. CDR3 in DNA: TGTGCCAGCAGTACCGGGACAGTACCCAGCGAGCAGTACTTC.

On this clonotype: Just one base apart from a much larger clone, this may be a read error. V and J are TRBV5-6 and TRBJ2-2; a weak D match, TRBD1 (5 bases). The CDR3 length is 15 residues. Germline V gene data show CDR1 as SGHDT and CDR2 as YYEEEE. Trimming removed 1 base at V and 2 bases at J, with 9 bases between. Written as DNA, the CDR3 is TGTGCCAGCAGCTTGCGCAGGGAAAACACCGGGGAGCTGTTTTTT. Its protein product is CASSLRRENTGELFF.

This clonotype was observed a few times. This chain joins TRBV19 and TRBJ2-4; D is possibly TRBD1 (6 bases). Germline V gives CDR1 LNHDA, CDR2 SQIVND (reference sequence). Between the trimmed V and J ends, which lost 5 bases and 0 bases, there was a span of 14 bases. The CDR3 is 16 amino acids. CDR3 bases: TGTGCCAGTAGTTTGGGGGACATCGTAGCCAAAAACATTCAGTACTTC. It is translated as CASSLGDIVAKNIQYF. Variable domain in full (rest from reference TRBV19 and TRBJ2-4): DGGITQSPKYLFRKEGQNVTLSCEQNLNHDAMYWYRQDPGQGLRLIYYSQIVNDFQKGDIAEGYSVSREKKESFPLTVTSAQKNPTAFYLCASSLGDIVAKNIQYFGAGTRLSVL.